Listed here is a single T cell receptor (beta chain). Reverse transcription of roughly 0.5 to 1 ug RNA was performed with random hexamers. MiXCR, applied by TCRdb to the immunoSEQ multiplex PCR reads, yields one record per CDR3 protein. This table has around 270,000 distinct CDR3 sequences, around nine tenths appearing once. The data belong to a study of CD8 T cells in Susac syndrome. The J segment lost 2 bases and the V segment lost 5 bases, leaving 4 bases of the junction unmatched. The CDR3 has 14 residues. This receptor was obtained from a human donor with multiple sclerosis. This sequence joins TRBV12-3 or TRBV12-4 and TRBJ2-3; TRBD2 matches at 7 bases. Sequenced sample: CD8+ T cells from PBMCs. The CDR3 DNA reads as TGTGCCAGCAGTGTGAGCGGGGCCACAGATACGCAGTATTTT. This sequence encodes CASSVSGATDTQYF.